This entry lists 8 T cell receptor beta chains sequenced from one sample in a study of T cells in Graves' hyperthyroidism and ophthalmopathy. The TCR beta CDR3 regions underwent amplification using RNA transcripts as the source. Using the HTBI primer set, a first-round RT-PCR was run on the TCR CDR3. Via MiXCR, TCRdb re-called the multiplex PCR reads, giving one row per CDR3 protein. Among around 500,000 distinct CDR3 sequences listed, 20% to 25% were seen once. The specimen sequenced was blood. Receptor source: a woman between 70 and 85 years old with Graves' ophthalmopathy.

The V and J genes are TRBV6-2 or TRBV6-3 and TRBJ2-7, with no clear D. This CDR3 spans 14 amino acids. The V and J ends lost 5 bases and 3 bases respectively, with 14 bases between them. Germline CDR1 and CDR2: MNHEY and SVGEGT. The chain's CDR3 is CASSNPGPNYEQYF. In nucleotides, the CDR3 is TGTGCCAGCAGTAATCCGGGCCCAAACTACGAGCAGTACTTC.

This clonotype was seen more than once but under ten times. V is TRBV11-2 and J is TRBJ1-3, with D unclear. This CDR3 comprises 15 residues. Germline CDR1 and CDR2: SGHAT and FQNNGV. Trimming took 4 bases from V and 0 from J, leaving 10 bases between them. The CDR3 loop is CASSSLLSSGNTIYF. The DNA of the CDR3 is TGTGCCAGCAGCTCATTATTGAGCTCTGGAAACACCATATATTTT.

In this sample, this clonotype turned up a few times. This chain connects TRBV28 to TRBJ1-2, with 7 nucleotides matching TRBD1. The CDR3 sequence is 15 residues long. V shed 3 bases, J shed 5 bases, and the junction held 9 bases outside the gene matches. Germline V gene sequence: CDR1 MDHEN, CDR2 SYDVKM. The CDR3 loop reads CASSFSDRVTYGYTF. CDR3 in DNA: TGTGCCAGCAGTTTCTCAGACAGGGTCACGTATGGCTACACCTTC.

J is TRBJ2-7 and V is TRBV3-1; TRBD1 agrees at 7 bases. The CDR3 extends over 16 amino acids. With V trimmed by 3 bases and J by 2 bases, 10 bases remained unmatched. The germline V gene has CDR1 LGHDT and CDR2 YNNKEL (reference sequence). For the CDR3, the DNA is TGTGCCAGCAGCCAGGCTTTTGGACAGGATACCTACGAGCAGTACTTC. Protein sequence: CASSQAFGQDTYEQYF.

Comment on this clonotype: This may be a read error: a much more frequent sequence differs by one nucleotide. The chain has TRBV6-2 or TRBV6-3 and TRBJ2-7, with D perhaps given as TRBD1 or TRBD2 (6 bases each). CDR1 MNHEY and CDR2 SVGEGT come from the germline V gene. This CDR3 has 13 residues. DNA of the CDR3: TGCGCCAGCAGTGGGGGGCAAGACAATGAGCAGTACTTC. Protein sequence: CASSGGQDNEQYF.

This rearrangement joins TRBV15 to TRBJ2-7, with TRBD1 matching over 8 bases. Germline CDR1 reads LNHNV; CDR2 reads YYDKDF (reference sequence). CDR3 length equals 14 residues. J lost 3 bases, V lost 1 base, and 2 bases had no gene match. CDR3 sequence reads: CATSRGGTGYEQYF. The DNA for the CDR3 is TGTGCCACCAGCAGAGGAGGGACAGGCTACGAGCAGTACTTC.

The genes are TRBV6-1 and TRBJ1-2; D is unresolved. Between the trimmed V and J ends, which lost 3 bases and 5 bases, there was a span of 16 bases. The CDR3 length is 15 residues. Germline loops: CDR1 MNHNS, CDR2 SASEGT. CDR3 residues: CASSDRLQRVYGYTF. The CDR3, as DNA: TGTGCCAGCAGTGATAGACTTCAAAGGGTTTATGGCTACACCTTC.

This clonotype was seen ten or more times. The chain couples TRBV2 to TRBJ1-1; D is unclear. This CDR3 is built from 15 residues. V shed 8 bases and J shed 0 bases, with 16 bases lying between them. Germline V gene lookup returns CDR1 SNHLY and CDR2 FYNNEI. This CDR3 reads CASLGHLGLNTEAFF. CDR3 coding DNA: TGTGCCAGCCTCGGGCATCTCGGTCTGAACACTGAAGCTTTCTTT.